This TCR beta chain was found in a study of naive CD8 T cells in extremely preterm neonates. Points from the study as a whole: Compared with older groups, preterm CDR3s were shorter, with fewer N additions and less trimming. Preterm neonates shared more CDR3 nucleotide sequences (approximately 2.7%) than older groups.

Profiling relied on immunoSEQ multiplex PCR, and the TCRdb table lists in-frame clones only, not all of them. The repertoire holds 3,900 or so clones, with about 97% as singletons. Live Annexin V-negative naive CD3+CD8+CD45RA+CCR7+ T cells were sorted. About this clone itself: As yet, its antigen is unknown.

Trimming stripped 0 bases from V and 2 bases from J, with 8 bases between. The CDR3 runs 14 residues. From germline, CDR1 is SGHAT and CDR2 FQNNGV. The sample was naive CD8+ T cells from blood. The chain couples TRBV11-2 to TRBJ2-7; no reliable D call. The TCR comes from a human donor in good health. Written as DNA, the CDR3 is TGTGCCAGCAGCTTAGATTTGGCAGCCTACGAGCAGTACTTC. It yields the protein CASSLDLAAYEQYF.